This T cell receptor beta chain came from a study of cytomegalovirus exposure and HLA in healthy donors. Germline V lookup: CDR1 MNHEY, CDR2 SMNVEV (reference sequence). The length of the CDR3 is 16 residues. Trimming pared 4 bases from V and 7 bases from J, leaving 22 bases between. The primer mix had 60 Vbeta and 13 Jbeta primers. This table comes from immunoSEQ multiplex PCR, and its TCRdb copy is limited to in-frame clones, with some not included. Of some 96,000 clones listed, 55% to 75% are singletons. Only one count was recorded for this clone. V is TRBV27 and J is TRBJ1-2; D is perhaps TRBD1 (5 bases). Material for sequencing was PBMCs. This TCR was recovered from a man aged 60 to 69 in good health and CMV-seronegative. CDR3 in DNA: TGTGCCAGCAGTTCAACGGAGGGGTGGTTTCGGGGTGGCTACACCTTC. It encodes CASSSTEGWFRGGYTF.